This T cell receptor beta chain was sequenced in a study of PD-1 blockade in classical Hodgkin lymphoma (dated by TCRdb to about 2020). With regard to the full study: Nivolumab dosing was 3 mg/kg intravenously every 2 weeks, continuing until either disease progression or unacceptable toxicity. To define a peripheral blood immune signature of response to PD-1 blockade in classical Hodgkin lymphoma, the study combined TCR beta sequencing with CyTOF. Overall study outcomes, separate from this receptor: A significant rise by C4D1 was seen in CD4+ but not CD8+ TCR diversity (p=0.0027 vs p=0.16), with the rise being most apparent in complete responders (p=0.02). Baseline TCR diversity was reported as lower in newly diagnosed patients than in healthy donors, and lower still in relapsed/refractory patients. Baseline diversity similar to that of newly diagnosed patients was observed in trial patients achieving complete response, whereas significantly lower diversity was observed in partial responders and progressors. Lower diversity was seen in patients whose nivolumab began less than 1 year after ASCT, and these patients were left out of later analyses so that immune reconstitution would not confound the results. The study was restricted to a single clinical trial cohort, and the causes of repertoire differences, possibly disease activity or prior therapy, were left undefined.

Via the germline V gene (reference sequence), CDR1 is DFQATT and CDR2 SNEGSKA. Deletion took 5 bases off V and 11 bases off J, with a span of 15 bases between the germline ends. The CDR3 has 11 amino acids, counting the end cysteine and phenylalanine. Of the read, only the CDR3 DNA is kept; its 33 bases are in frame from base 1. This sample's time point label indicates: cycle 2 day 1 (C2D1) of nivolumab. Relapse after autologous stem cell transplantation had occurred in all trial patients, and cohorts A, B and C were distinguished by prior brentuximab vedotin exposure. The trial cohort comprised more than 55 patients with relapsed/refractory classical Hodgkin lymphoma whose best overall responses were complete response, partial response or progressive disease. In the multi-cohort phase II CheckMate 205 trial, trial patients received single-agent nivolumab. An independent review committee assessed best overall response by applying the 2007 International Working Group response criteria. Trial PBMCs were obtained immediately prior to nivolumab initiation (C1D1) and on therapy at cycle 2 day 1 and cycle 4 day 1. After peripheral blood was drawn into 8 mL Vacutainer Cell Preparation Tubes, PBMCs were isolated by centrifugation and then cryopreserved.

Genomic DNA was extracted with the Qiagen DNeasy kit from unsorted PBMCs and from negatively selected CD4+ and CD8+ fractions. TCR beta CDR3 regions were amplified by immunoSEQ multiplex PCR using primers annealing to V and J segments. A synthetic immune receptor repertoire was used to minimize amplification bias, and any residual bias was removed computationally once sequencing was done. Per the authors' processing: Repertoire diversity was quantified as the Shannon entropy index using custom Python scripts. Unsorted, CD4+ and CD8+ repertoires were analyzed separately, except in combined analyses where CD4+ and CD8+ sequences were merged in silico. A clone counted as expanded when the clone's frequency after treatment rose at least 2-fold relative to C1D1, and clones undetected at baseline were given a pseudocount of 0.5. Clones with 0 or 1 copy at C1D1 were defined as singleton clones, while clones with 2 or more copies were defined as non-singleton clones. Clones expanded in unsorted samples were annotated as CD4+, CD8+ or unknown by matching protein sequences in sorted samples from the same patient. Wilcoxon tests on paired samples were used to test diversity changes from C1D1 to C4D1. Not all clones reach the TCRdb copy of this immuneACCESS table, which keeps in-frame sequences only. Checked studies attribute under half of the gap to unresolved V genes and leave the rest unexplained. That table is the source of V, J and clone size, and D and trimming were worked out from the DNA. The sample table shows 25,000 to 30,000 clones, and roughly 71% are seen once. Of the sample, around 26% is held by the ten largest clones.

This clone was detected a few times. Its cognate antigen has yet to be identified. Base qualities were left out, and no much larger clone turns up one base away. This specimen was peripheral blood mononuclear cells (PBMCs), taken before the second cycle of nivolumab. The clonotype was recovered from a human donor with classical Hodgkin lymphoma. Recombination linked TRBV20-1 to TRBJ1-1, with the D gene call left open. CDR3 loop: CSAQRGGEAFF. The nucleotide sequence reads as follows: TGCAGTGCTCAGCGGGGTGGGGAGGCTTTCTTT.